This TCR beta chain emerged from a study of cytomegalovirus exposure and HLA in healthy donors. Method: immunoSEQ multiplex PCR; TCRdb's copy keeps in-frame clones and lacks some. The profile shows about 56,000 clones, more than 80% of them singletons. The donors were members of the validation cohort comprising 120 subjects, separate from the approximately 630-subject first cohort. Trimming removed 8 bases from V and 4 bases from J; junction bases left unmatched: 14. The CDR3 covers 17 residues. The TCR comes from a man aged 18 to 35 in good health and CMV-seronegative. The sequenced material came from PBMCs. The rearrangement uses TRBV5-3 and TRBJ2-2; 10 nucleotides align to TRBD1. TRBV5-3 is an ORF; its function is uncertain. This CDR3 reads CARALDRDRGGTGELFF. In DNA form, the CDR3 reads TGTGCCAGGGCCTTGGACCGGGACAGGGGAGGCACCGGGGAGCTGTTTTTT.